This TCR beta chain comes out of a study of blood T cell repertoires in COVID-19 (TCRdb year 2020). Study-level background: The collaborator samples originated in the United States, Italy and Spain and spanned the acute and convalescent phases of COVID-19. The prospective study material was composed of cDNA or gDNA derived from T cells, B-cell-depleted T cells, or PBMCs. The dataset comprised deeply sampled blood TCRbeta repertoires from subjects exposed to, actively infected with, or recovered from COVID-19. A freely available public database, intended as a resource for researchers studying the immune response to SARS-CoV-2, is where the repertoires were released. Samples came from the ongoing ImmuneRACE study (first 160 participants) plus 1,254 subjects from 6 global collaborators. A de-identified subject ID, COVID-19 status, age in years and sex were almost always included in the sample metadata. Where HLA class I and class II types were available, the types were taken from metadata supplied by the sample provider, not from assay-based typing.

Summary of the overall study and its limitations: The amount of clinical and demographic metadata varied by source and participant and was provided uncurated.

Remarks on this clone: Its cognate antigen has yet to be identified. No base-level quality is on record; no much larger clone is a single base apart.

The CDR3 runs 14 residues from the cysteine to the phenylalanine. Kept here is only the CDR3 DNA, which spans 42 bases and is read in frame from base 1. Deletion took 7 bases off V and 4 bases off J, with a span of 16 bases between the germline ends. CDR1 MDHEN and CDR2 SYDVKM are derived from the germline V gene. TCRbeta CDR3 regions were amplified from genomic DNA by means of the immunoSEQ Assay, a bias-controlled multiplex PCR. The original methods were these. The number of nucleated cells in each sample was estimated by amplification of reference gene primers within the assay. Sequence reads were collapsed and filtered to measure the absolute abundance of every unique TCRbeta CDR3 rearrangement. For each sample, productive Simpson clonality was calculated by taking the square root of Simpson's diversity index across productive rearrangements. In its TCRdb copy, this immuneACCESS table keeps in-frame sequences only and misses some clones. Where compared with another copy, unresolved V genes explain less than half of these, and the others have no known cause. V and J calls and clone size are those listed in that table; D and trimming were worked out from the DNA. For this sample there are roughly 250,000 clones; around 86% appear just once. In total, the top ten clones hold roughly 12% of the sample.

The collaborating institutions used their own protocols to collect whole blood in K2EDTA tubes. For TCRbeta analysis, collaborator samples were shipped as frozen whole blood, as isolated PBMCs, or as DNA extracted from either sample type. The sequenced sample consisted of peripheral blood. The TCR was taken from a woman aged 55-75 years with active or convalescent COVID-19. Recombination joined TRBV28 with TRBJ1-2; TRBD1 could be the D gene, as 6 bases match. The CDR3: CASTLLGRGYGYTF. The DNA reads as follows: TGTGCCAGCACCCTCTTGGGCAGGGGCTATGGCTACACCTTC.